This T cell receptor (beta chain) was sequenced for a study of naive and memory T cell subsets. Study-wide points: Activation and differentiation may alter RNA-based TCR counts.

This clonotype was seen many times. The antigen is not known. Both TRBC1 and TRBC2 were covered by a beta constant-region primer of two equimolar oligonucleotides. Four rounds of PCR amplified the ligated cDNA using nested alpha and beta constant-region primers plus SP2. Ligation attached a single-stranded oligonucleotide with a 12-nucleotide UMI and the SP2 primer to the cDNA 3' end. TCRdb redid the calling of the UMI-ligation and nested PCR reads with MiXCR, one entry per CDR3 protein. The sample has just over 80,000 distinct CDR3 sequences, roughly 9.3% seen once. Cells stained for CD3, CD4, CD8, CD45RA, CD27 and viability were sorted into four CD45RA/CD27 subsets. V dropped 3 bases and J dropped 1; count of bases not matched to a gene: 6. CDR1 SGHTA and CDR2 FQGNSA come from the germline V gene. The CDR3 runs 18 residues.

Sequenced: naive CD8+ T cells from blood. The source of this sequence is a human donor in good health. The chain carries TRBV7-2 and TRBJ2-3, with TRBD2 matching over 14 bases. The CDR3 DNA is TGTGCCAGCAGCTTGAGACTAGCGGGAGGGAGGGGCACAGATACGCAGTATTTT. Its translation is CASSLRLAGGRGTDTQYF.